This T cell receptor beta chain comes out of a study of cytotoxic CD8 clonotypes in ibrutinib-treated CLL. The study, taken as a whole, reports: Treatment left the uncommon public clonotypes either contracted or stable in frequency.

Deep sequencing aimed at 1 in 200,000 to 1 in 1 million T cells' resolution. Measured with immunoSEQ multiplex PCR; TCRdb has only the in-frame clones, and not every one. The sample carries roughly 36,000 clones, 69% recorded once. V lost 2 bases to trimming and J lost 2 bases, with 9 bases between them. This CDR3 is built from 14 residues. Looked up from germline, CDR1 is KGHSH and CDR2 is LQKENI. This clone was seen only once. Antigen specificity is unknown. The material was PBMCs, obtained before ibrutinib treatment. The chain links TRBV18 to TRBJ1-2, with D unclear. This TCR was sampled from a human donor with chronic lymphocytic leukemia. The DNA for the CDR3 is TGTGCCAGCTCACCATCTGACGGAAACTATGGCTACACCTTC. Translated: CASSPSDGNYGYTF.